What follows are 17 T cell receptor beta chains derived from one specimen sequenced in a study of beta chain features in type 1 diabetes. The study reverse transcribed the entire isolated RNA, so it sequenced expressed TCRB transcripts. Sequencing used immunoSEQ multiplex PCR; TCRdb keeps in-frame clones, though not all of them. The profile shows 110,000 to 150,000 clones, 9.7% of them singletons. Sequenced material: central memory CD4+ T cells from blood. The source of these receptors is a woman in her thirties or forties in good health.

This clone was observed a few times. The chain employs TRBV7-8 and TRBJ1-1, with TRBD1 matching over 9 bases. The CDR3 loop spans 16 amino acids. Trimming took 5 bases from V and 0 from J; bases not matched to a gene: 7. Germline-derived CDR1 and CDR2 are SGHVS and FQNEAQ. The CDR3: CASSSRQGVLNTEAFF. As DNA, the CDR3 is TGTGCCAGCAGCAGTCGACAGGGGGTACTGAACACTGAAGCTTTCTTT. Full variable domain (missing parts from reference TRBV7-8 and TRBJ1-1): GAGVSQSPRYKVAKRGQDVALRCDPISGHVSLFWYQQALGQGPEFLTYFQNEAQLDKSGLPSDRFFAERPEGSVSTLKIQRTQQEDSAVYLCASSSRQGVLNTEAFFGQGTRLTVV.

V gene TRBV9 combines with J gene TRBJ1-2; D not resolved. V lost 4 bases and J lost 4, with 20 bases in between. CDR3 length equals 16 residues. Germline loops: CDR1 SGDLS, CDR2 YYNGEE. CDR3 protein: CASSPDLRGASYGYTF. The CDR3 nucleotides are TGTGCCAGCAGCCCAGATCTGCGGGGAGCTTCCTATGGCTACACCTTC.

The chain has TRBV5-6 and TRBJ2-1; unclear D gene. The CDR3 loop spans 11 amino acids. Trimming pared 1 base from V and 9 bases from J, leaving 5 bases between. Germline CDR1 and CDR2: SGHDT and YYEEEE. CDR3 DNA sequence: TGTGCCAGCAGCTTGTTATTTGAGCAGTTCTTC. This codes for CASSLLFEQFF.

The chain combines TRBV5-1 with TRBJ2-6; 11 nucleotides match TRBD1. The germline CDR1 and CDR2 sequences are SGHRS and YFSETQ. With 9 bases clipped from V and 4 bases from J, the junction kept 9 bases outside the gene matches. CDR3 length equals 16 residues. The chain's CDR3 is CATTDRGPAGANVLTF. CDR3 nucleotide sequence: TGCGCCACCACGGACAGGGGGCCGGCGGGGGCCAACGTCCTGACTTTC.

This clone has only a few counts. V gene TRBV7-2 combines with J gene TRBJ1-2, with D possibly being TRBD1 (5 bases). Per the germline V gene, CDR1 is SGHTA and CDR2 is FQGNSA. CDR3 length: 17 residues. V was pared by 2 bases and J by 0 bases, with 16 bases between. CDR3 loop: CASSLFGREGTNYGYTF. CDR3 sequence (DNA): TGTGCCAGCAGCTTATTTGGCAGGGAGGGAACTAACTATGGCTACACCTTC.

J is TRBJ2-3 and V is TRBV4-1; the match to TRBD2 covers 15 bases. Germline V gene sequence: CDR1 MGHRA, CDR2 YSYEKL. Unmatched junction bases numbered 2, after V lost 3 bases and J lost 7 bases. The CDR3 runs 15 residues. Here the CDR3 reads CASSHGLAGGYTQYF. CDR3 DNA sequence: TGCGCCAGCAGCCACGGACTAGCGGGGGGGTATACGCAGTATTTT.

V gene TRBV5-6 combines with J gene TRBJ2-1, with TRBD1 as a possible D gene (6 bases). The CDR3 loop spans 17 amino acids. Trimming left V 3 bases short and J 4 bases short, with 20 bases between. The V gene's germline CDR1 is SGHDT and CDR2 YYEEEE. The CDR3 here is CASSSLVRGSGYNEQFF. DNA of the CDR3: TGTGCCAGCAGCTCCCTGGTGAGGGGGAGCGGATACAATGAGCAGTTCTTC. The full variable domain, rest sourced from reference TRBV5-6 and TRBJ2-1, is DAGVTQSPTHLIKTRGQQVTLRCSPKSGHDTVSWYQQALGQGPQFIFQYYEEEERQRGNFPDRFSGHQFPNYSSELNVNALLLGDSALYLCASSSLVRGSGYNEQFFGPGTRLTVL.

V and J are TRBV7-9 and TRBJ2-7, with TRBD1 identical over 10 bases. With V trimmed by 0 bases and J by 0 bases, 5 bases remained unmatched. The CDR3 contains 17 residues. CDR1 is SEHNR, CDR2 FQNEAQ, per germline (reference sequence). As DNA, the CDR3 is TGTGCCAGCAGCTTAGCTCGGGGACAGGGGTCCTCCTACGAGCAGTACTTC. It yields the protein CASSLARGQGSSYEQYF.

This rearrangement joins TRBV6-5 to TRBJ1-1; D gene unclear. Germline CDR1 and CDR2: MNHEY and SVGAGI. V lost 7 bases and J lost 3, with 12 bases in between. The CDR3 spans 13 residues. Written as DNA, the CDR3 is TGTGCCAGCATCCGGGAAAGTGACACTGAAGCTTTCTTT. Protein product: CASIRESDTEAFF.

CDR3 region: CATSREQGKGGGANVLTF. The DNA of the CDR3 is TGTGCCACCAGCAGGGAACAGGGGAAGGGCGGTGGGGCCAACGTCCTGACTTTC. The chain combines TRBV15 with TRBJ2-6, with 7 bases matching TRBD1. The CDR3 contains 18 residues. V lost 3 bases and J lost 3; bases outside the gene matches: 11. Germline V CDR1 and CDR2: LNHNV, YYDKDF (reference sequence). Combining the CDR3 with reference TRBV15 and TRBJ2-6 gives the whole variable domain DAMVIQNPRYQVTQFGKPVTLSCSQTLNHNVMYWYQQKSSQAPKLLFHYYDKDFNNEADTPDNFQSRRPNTSFCFLDIRSPGLGDTAMYLCATSREQGKGGGANVLTFGAGSRLTVL.

In this sample, this clone turned up many times. The chain combines TRBV29-1 with TRBJ2-5, with 7 bases matching TRBD2. V was clipped by 4 bases and J by 9 bases; unmatched bases: 5. The germline V gene has CDR1 SQVTM and CDR2 ANQGSEA. The CDR3 has 11 amino acids. The CDR3 nucleotides read TGCAGCGTTGCAGCGGCGGGGGCCCAGTACTTC. This translates into CSVAAAGAQYF.

The chain uses TRBV6-1 and TRBJ2-3; no clear D. The CDR3 totals 13 residues. V shed 3 bases and J shed 5 bases, with 9 bases lying between them. The germline CDR1 and CDR2 sequences are MNHNS and SASEGT. The CDR3 here is CASSEAPKDTQYF. CDR3 DNA: TGTGCCAGCAGTGAGGCCCCGAAAGATACGCAGTATTTT.

This clone turned up a few times. The chain employs TRBV27 and TRBJ2-2; D is ambiguous. There are 16 residues in the CDR3. In germline, CDR1 is MNHEY, CDR2 SMNVEV (reference sequence). V dropped 0 bases and J dropped 2 bases, with 10 bases sitting between them. The CDR3 sequence is CASSLSAVRNTGELFF. The CDR3 bases are TGTGCCAGCAGTTTATCTGCAGTCAGAAACACCGGGGAGCTGTTTTTT.

V and J are TRBV18 and TRBJ2-5; tentatively, D is TRBD2 (6 bases). Trimming shortened V by 2 bases and J by 1 base, and 8 bases separated the two germline ends. Germline CDR1 reads KGHSH; CDR2 reads LQKENI. The CDR3 covers 14 residues. The CDR3 nucleotides read TGTGCCAGCTCACCAAGGGACTGCCAAGAGACCCAGTACTTC. It codes for CASSPRDCQETQYF.

This clone was seen only a few times. The gene calls are TRBV5-4 and TRBJ2-3; D might be TRBD2 (6 bases). With 7 bases removed from V and 1 base from J, the gap between germline ends came to 16 bases. The CDR3 loop spans 15 amino acids. Germline V CDR1 and CDR2: SGHNT, YYREEE (reference sequence). The CDR3 region is CASGRGGDGTDTQYF. Here the CDR3 DNA reads TGTGCCAGCGGACGGGGAGGAGACGGCACAGATACGCAGTATTTT.

This chain links TRBV5-6 with TRBJ2-5; D is unclear. V was pared by 2 bases and J by 3 bases, with 8 bases between. CDR1 SGHDT and CDR2 YYEEEE come from the germline V gene. The CDR3 is 13 residues long. The CDR3: CASSFIPKETQYF. For the CDR3, the DNA is TGTGCCAGCAGCTTCATCCCCAAAGAGACCCAGTACTTC. Using reference TRBV5-6 and TRBJ2-5 for the parts outside the CDR3, the full variable domain is DAGVTQSPTHLIKTRGQQVTLRCSPKSGHDTVSWYQQALGQGPQFIFQYYEEEERQRGNFPDRFSGHQFPNYSSELNVNALLLGDSALYLCASSFIPKETQYFGPGTRLLVL.

This clone was detected a few times. This chain joins TRBV25-1 and TRBJ1-2; D not certain. Germline V gene sequence: CDR1 MGHDK, CDR2 SYGVNS. Between the trimmed V and J ends, which lost 5 bases and 3 bases, there was a span of 10 bases. This CDR3 region has 13 residues. CDR3 in amino acids: CASSKTLDYGYTF. The CDR3 bases are TGTGCCAGCAGTAAAACACTAGACTATGGCTACACCTTC.